Listed below are T cell receptor beta chains from one sample, sequenced in a study of blood T cell repertoires in COVID-19. Profiled with immunoSEQ multiplex PCR; TCRdb holds only in-frame clones, not every one. The profile shows approximately 320,000 clones, over 85% of them singletons. Sequences were obtained from peripheral blood. Receptors were obtained from a woman in her 30s with COVID-19, enrolled during active disease. Each CDR3 is given with its conserved first and last residue. The D gene is left open where the match is weak. Clone size is not always given. Where it is, it says once, few, many or a class for expanded clones.

DNA	CDR3	size	D	V	J
TGCGCCAGCAGCTTGGCGGGGAGGGAGCAGTTCTTC	CASSLAGREQFF	once	-	TRBV5-1	TRBJ2-1
TGTGCCAGCAGTTTAGGGGAAGCGGTTACGCAGTATTTT	CASSLGEAVTQYF	-	-	TRBV12-3/TRBV12-4	TRBJ2-3
TGTGCCAGCAGTTACTCGACGGGGGGCTACACCTTC	CASSYSTGGYTF	-	-	TRBV6-6	TRBJ1-2
TGTGCCAGCAGCCCATTAGCGGGGAGAGAGACCCAGTACTTC	CASSPLAGRETQYF	-	TRBD2	TRBV3-1/TRBV3-2	TRBJ2-5
TGCGCCAGCAGCTTGGGGGCCGGGACAGGGAATGAAAAACTGTTTTTT	CASSLGAGTGNEKLFF	-	TRBD1	TRBV5-1	TRBJ1-4
TGTGCCAGCAGCCCCCGGGCGAGGGGGGGGCTGTCGACAGATACGCAGTATTTT	CASSPRARGGLSTDTQYF	-	-	TRBV4-2	TRBJ2-3
TGTGCCAGCTCACCACCGTCAGGGGCCTCCTATGGCTACACCTTC	CASSPPSGASYGYTF	-	-	TRBV18	TRBJ1-2
TGTGCCAGCAGCCCGGGACAGGGTACCTACGAGCAGTACTTC	CASSPGQGTYEQYF	once	TRBD1	TRBV11-2	TRBJ2-7
TGTGCCAGCAGCTTAAACCTAGCGGACAATGAGCAGTTCTTC	CASSLNLADNEQFF	once	TRBD2	TRBV11-2	TRBJ2-1
TGTGCCAGCAGCTTGGCGGGGGGCGCGAGCACAGATACGCAGTATTTT	CASSLAGGASTDTQYF	-	-	TRBV5-4	TRBJ2-3
TGTGCCAGCAGCCAAGGGGATAGAGGACAGGGAGTCTACTACGAGCAGTACTTC	CASSQGDRGQGVYYEQYF	-	TRBD1	TRBV14	TRBJ2-7
TGTGCCAGCAGCCCCTTCTGGAGGAGAGACGAGCAGTACTTC	CASSPFWRRDEQYF	-	-	TRBV5-6	TRBJ2-7
TGTGCCACCACCACAGGAGAAGGTGGAAACACCATATATTTT	CATTTGEGGNTIYF	-	-	TRBV24-1	TRBJ1-3
TGTGCCAGCAGCTTTAGCGGGGGGTCCCAAGGAAATGAGCAGTTCTTC	CASSFSGGSQGNEQFF	-	TRBD2	TRBV13	TRBJ2-1
TGTGCCAGCAGCCAAGGGCCCCAGGGCCCTGAAGCTTTCTTT	CASSQGPQGPEAFF	-	-	TRBV7-9	TRBJ1-1
TGTGCCAGTAGTTTCCGGGGGGGGACTAGCAATCAGCCCCAGCATTTT	CASSFRGGTSNQPQHF	-	-	TRBV19	TRBJ1-5
TGTGCCAGCAGCCAAGATCCATGGCCTTTCCGGGACTATGGCTACACCTTC	CASSQDPWPFRDYGYTF	once	-	TRBV14	TRBJ1-2
TGCGCCAGCAGCTTCCTTAGCCAGAATGAGCAGTTCTTC	CASSFLSQNEQFF	-	-	TRBV5-1	TRBJ2-1
TGTGCCAGCAGTTTAGCAACTAGCGGGGCCGACAATGAGCAGTTCTTC	CASSLATSGADNEQFF	-	TRBD2	TRBV6-5	TRBJ2-1
TGTGCCACCAGTGATCCCGGGACAGGGAATGCGAATGAGCAGTTCTTC	CATSDPGTGNANEQFF	-	TRBD1	TRBV24-1	TRBJ2-1
TGCGCCAGCAGCCTCCGTCGGGGACTGGAAAATTCACCCCTCCACTTT	CASSLRRGLENSPLHF	-	-	TRBV5-1	TRBJ1-6